This record concerns one TCR beta chain sequence. The germline V gene encodes CDR1 SGHNT and CDR2 YYREEE (reference sequence). This CDR3 comprises 14 residues. V was cut by 3 bases and J by 3 bases, with 10 bases left in between. This sample was included in a study of OX40 agonist ivuxolimab in advanced cancers. The overall study: The group had a mean age of around 60 years, ranged from about 23 to 79, and was 82.7% male. Participants could have had prior anti-PD-1, anti-PD-L1 or anti-CTLA-4 therapy, and around 40% had some.

Measured with immunoSEQ multiplex PCR; TCRdb has only the in-frame clones, and not every one. In the table there are roughly 67,000 clones, about 89% of which are singletons. This chain connects TRBV5-4 to TRBJ1-5; D ambiguous. The source of this sequence is an adult with an advanced solid tumor such as melanoma, head and neck, liver or kidney cancer. This sample comprised CD4+ or CD8+ T cells sorted from blood, obtained in a trial of the OX40 agonist ivuxolimab. The chain's CDR3 is CASSSGVTNQPQHF. DNA of the CDR3: TGTGCCAGCAGCTCCGGAGTCACCAATCAGCCCCAGCATTTT.